The 13 T cell receptor beta chains below come from one sample, sequenced in a study of CD8 T cells in Susac syndrome. The RNA, about 0.5 to 1 ug, was put through reverse transcription using random hexamers. One entry per CDR3 protein, called by TCRdb with MiXCR from the immunoSEQ multiplex PCR reads. Here the sample spans around 200,000 distinct CDR3 sequences, approximately 95% being singletons. The sample comprised CD4+ T cells from PBMCs. Receptor source: a human donor with multiple sclerosis.

The V and J genes are TRBV18 and TRBJ2-7; 7 bases fit TRBD1. Trimming at V came to 9 bases and at J to 0 bases, leaving 5 bases not matched to a gene. The CDR3 has 13 amino acids. Per the germline V gene, CDR1 is KGHSH and CDR2 is LQKENI. The CDR3 is CASYRQGSYEQYF. The CDR3 DNA is TGTGCCAGTTACAGACAGGGCTCCTACGAGCAGTACTTC.

This clonotype was recorded once. The rearrangement uses TRBV29-1 and TRBJ2-7; D not certain. Trimming removed 3 bases at V and 7 bases at J, with 13 bases between. From germline, CDR1 is SQVTM and CDR2 ANQGSEA. The CDR3 is made up of 12 amino acids. CDR3 in DNA: TGCAGCGTTGATTTTGGTGCGAGAGAGCAGTACTTC. Translated: CSVDFGAREQYF.

The rearrangement joins TRBV20-1 to TRBJ1-5; 7 bases match TRBD1. The CDR3 loop spans 17 amino acids. Trimming at V came to 0 bases and at J to 0 bases, leaving 8 bases not matched to a gene. Germline lookup yields CDR1 DFQATT and CDR2 SNEGSKA (reference sequence). In nucleotides, the CDR3 is TGCAGTGCTAGAGAGGGGGCAGGGGGGTATAGCAATCAGCCCCAGCATTTT. Translation gives CSAREGAGGYSNQPQHF.

The V call is TRBV23-1, the J call TRBJ2-1; D is uncertain. TRBV23-1 is filed as an ORF, its function uncertain. Trimming took 2 bases from V and 14 from J, leaving 16 bases between them. The CDR3 consists of 13 residues. The CDR3 loop is CASSQGSGAGKFF. Here the CDR3 DNA reads TGCGCCAGCAGTCAAGGGTCCGGAGCCGGAAAGTTCTTC.

V and J are TRBV20-1 and TRBJ2-1, with 7 bases that match TRBD2. Germline CDR1 is DFQATT and CDR2 is SNEGSKA (reference sequence). The V gene end was trimmed by 5 bases and the J gene end by 9 bases; junction bases not matched to a gene: 4. This CDR3 contains 11 residues. The CDR3 nucleotides are TGCAGTGCTCGACTAGCCCCTGAGCAGTTCTTC. Protein: CSARLAPEQFF.

This clonotype has only one observation. The chain is built from TRBV9 and TRBJ2-2, with a weak D call TRBD1 (6 bases). Looked up from germline, CDR1 is SGDLS and CDR2 is YYNGEE. The CDR3 sequence is 15 residues long. Trimming pared 2 bases from V and 0 bases from J, leaving 8 bases between. The CDR3 reads CASSVGHANTGELFF. CDR3 nucleotides: TGTGCCAGCAGCGTGGGACACGCGAACACCGGGGAGCTGTTTTTT.

The chain is built from TRBV25-1 and TRBJ1-2, with D uncertain. V shed 7 bases and J shed 4 bases, with 10 bases lying between them. The CDR3 is 12 residues long. The germline CDR1 and CDR2 sequences are MGHDK and SYGVNS. The CDR3 loop reads CASMENRYGYTF. As DNA, the CDR3 is TGTGCCAGCATGGAGAACCGCTATGGCTACACCTTC.

The chain has TRBV4-1 and TRBJ1-6, with D unclear. Germline-derived CDR1 and CDR2 are MGHRA and YSYEKL. Between the trimmed V and J ends, which lost 0 bases and 7 bases, there was a span of 10 bases. This CDR3 comprises 15 residues. CDR3 loop: CASSQDSGSNSPLHF. The CDR3 DNA sequence: TGCGCCAGCAGCCAAGATTCGGGATCCAATTCACCCCTCCACTTT.

The chain has TRBV27 and TRBJ1-5, with 7 bases aligning to TRBD1. The CDR3 is made up of 15 amino acids. Looked up from germline, CDR1 is MNHEY and CDR2 is SMNVEV (reference sequence). V dropped 4 bases and J dropped 4; count of bases not matched to a gene: 7. CDR3 in amino acids: CASSSRQGGNQPQHF. The CDR3 nucleotides are TGTGCCAGCAGTTCCAGACAGGGTGGGAATCAGCCCCAGCATTTT.

The rearrangement links TRBV29-1 to TRBJ2-3, with TRBD1 as a possible D gene (5 bases). CDR3 length: 16 amino acids. CDR1 is SQVTM, CDR2 ANQGSEA, per germline. V lost 0 bases and J lost 0, with 13 bases in between. The CDR3 DNA sequence: TGCAGCGTTGAAGACAGGGTGAAGACGAGCACAGATACGCAGTATTTT. Translating gives CSVEDRVKTSTDTQYF.

V and J are TRBV2 and TRBJ1-5, with D possibly TRBD1 on 6 matching bases. The CDR3 has 14 residues. The ends were cut back, 4 bases at V and 7 bases at J, with 14 bases in the middle. The V gene's germline CDR1 is SNHLY and CDR2 FYNNEI. Here the CDR3 reads CASSATGSWQPQHF. As DNA, the CDR3 is TGTGCCAGCAGTGCCACAGGGAGCTGGCAGCCCCAGCATTTT.

V gene TRBV12-3 or TRBV12-4 combines with J gene TRBJ1-5; the D is unclear. CDR3 length: 15 residues. Trimming shortened V by 5 bases and J by 1 base, and 12 bases separated the two germline ends. As DNA, the CDR3 is TGTGCCAGCAGTCCCGCCGTGGACAGCAATCAGCCCCAGCATTTT. Translation: CASSPAVDSNQPQHF.

The chain uses TRBV30 and TRBJ1-5; 7 bases are shared with TRBD1. With 0 bases clipped from V and 4 bases from J, the junction kept 3 bases outside the gene matches. The CDR3 has 14 amino acids. Germline V gene data show CDR1 as GTSNPN and CDR2 as SVGIG (reference sequence). CDR3 sequence (DNA): TGTGCCTGGAGTGTACGACAGGGAAATCAGCCCCAGCATTTT. Translation gives CAWSVRQGNQPQHF.